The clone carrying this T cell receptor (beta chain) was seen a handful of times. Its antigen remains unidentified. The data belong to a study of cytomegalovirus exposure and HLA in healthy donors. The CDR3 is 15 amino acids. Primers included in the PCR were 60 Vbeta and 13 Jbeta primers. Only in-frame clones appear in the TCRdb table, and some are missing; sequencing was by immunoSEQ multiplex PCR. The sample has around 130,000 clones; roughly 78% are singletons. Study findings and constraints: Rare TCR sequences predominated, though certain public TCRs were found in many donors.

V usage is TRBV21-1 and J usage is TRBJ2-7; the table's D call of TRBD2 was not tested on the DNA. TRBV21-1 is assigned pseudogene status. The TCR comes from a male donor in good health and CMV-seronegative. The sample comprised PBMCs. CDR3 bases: TGTGCCAGCAGCAAGATGAGCGGGGGCTCCTACGAGCAGTACTTC. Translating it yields CASSKMSGGSYEQYF.